This T cell receptor beta chain was obtained from a study of blood T cell repertoires in COVID-19. Some clones are missing from TCRdb's copy, which holds only in-frame ones; the method was immunoSEQ multiplex PCR. The sample carries some 70,000 clones, 87% recorded once. V was pared by 4 bases and J by 2 bases, with 13 bases between. Germline CDR1 and CDR2: SGDLS and YYNGEE. This CDR3 is built from 15 residues. The chain links TRBV9 to TRBJ2-4; tentative D call: TRBD1 (6 bases). Sample: peripheral blood. The sequence came from a man between 45 and 60 years old with active COVID-19. In DNA form, the CDR3 reads TGTGCCAGCAGCCCTCCAGGGGCTCCCAAAAACATTCAGTACTTC. Translating it yields CASSPPGAPKNIQYF.